The 5 T cell receptor beta chains given below trace back to one sample, sequenced in a study of blood T cell repertoires in COVID-19. Some clones are missing from TCRdb's copy, which holds only in-frame ones; the method was immunoSEQ multiplex PCR. The sample lists 150,000 to 200,000 clones, around nine tenths occurring once. Sequencing was done on a sample of peripheral blood. All receptors come from a woman between 70 and 85 years old with COVID-19, enrolled during active disease.

The chain is built from TRBV10-3 and TRBJ2-2; TRBD1 might be the D (5 bases). Germline-derived CDR1 and CDR2 are ENHRY and SYGVKD. The CDR3 totals 14 residues. The V gene lost 11 bases and the J gene lost 0 bases, with 13 bases spanning the gap. CDR3 in DNA: TGTGCCGGTGCTAGGGGCGCGAACACCGGGGAGCTGTTTTTT. The encoded protein is CAGARGANTGELFF.

The chain is built from TRBV4-1 and TRBJ2-3, with D possibly being TRBD1 (6 bases). CDR3 length: 17 residues. V was clipped by 0 bases and J by 0 bases, with 13 bases between them. Germline loops: CDR1 MGHRA, CDR2 YSYEKL. The CDR3 DNA follows: TGCGCCAGCAGCCAAGATCAGGGGACAACTAGCACAGATACGCAGTATTTT. Translated: CASSQDQGTTSTDTQYF.

The chain has TRBV5-4 and TRBJ2-1; 11 nucleotides agree with TRBD2. The ends lost 5 bases at V and 1 base at J; junction bases unmatched: 5. The CDR3 totals 16 residues. Germline CDR1 and CDR2: SGHNT and YYREEE (reference sequence). This CDR3 is CASRAGTSGSYNEQFF. As DNA, the CDR3 is TGTGCCAGCAGAGCAGGGACTAGCGGTTCCTACAATGAGCAGTTCTTC.

The V gene is TRBV3-1 (or the pseudogene TRBV3-2), the J gene TRBJ1-5; 9 bases match TRBD1. This CDR3 has 15 residues. The germline V gene has CDR1 LGHDT and CDR2 YNNKEL (reference sequence). With V trimmed by 3 bases and J by 4 bases, 4 bases remained unmatched. As DNA, the CDR3 is TGTGCCAGCAGCCATCGTGGGACAGGGAATCAGCCCCAGCATTTT. Its protein product is CASSHRGTGNQPQHF.

The J gene is TRBJ1-5, the V gene TRBV18, with D possibly matching TRBD1 (5 bases). This CDR3 has 15 amino acids. CDR1 and CDR2 (germline): KGHSH, LQKENI. The V end was cut by 6 bases, the J end by 3 bases, with 15 bases between. CDR3 sequence reads: CASSLVATDNQPQHF. The CDR3 coding sequence is TGTGCCAGCTCTCTCGTGGCGACAGACAATCAGCCCCAGCATTTT. The whole variable domain, filled in from reference TRBV18 and TRBJ1-5, reads NAGVMQNPRHLVRRRGQEARLRCSPMKGHSHVYWYRQLPEEGLKFMVYLQKENIIDESGMPKERFSAEFPKEGPSILRIQQVVRGDSAAYFCASSLVATDNQPQHFGDGTRLSIL.